Below are 9 T cell receptor beta chains sequenced from a single sample in a study of a mutant IDH1 vaccine in newly diagnosed glioma. The time point was: week 11, during vaccination. Each vaccine dose was 300 ug of mutant IDH1 20-mer peptide, with topical imiquimod. Assay used: immunoSEQ multiplex PCR; TCRdb lists only in-frame clones, some missing. The sample consists of 95,000 to 120,000 clones, roughly 88% of them appearing once. Antigens of these TCRs are unknown. Material: PBMCs, obtained from a glioma patient whose treatment included an IDH1 peptide vaccine. These TCRs come from a woman aged 45 to 65 with glioma.

The chain uses TRBV5-1 and TRBJ2-7, with a possible D match to TRBD1 (5 bases). Germline V gene sequence: CDR1 SGHRS, CDR2 YFSETQ. V was cut by 0 bases and J by 2 bases, with 12 bases left in between. This CDR3 is 15 amino acids long. The CDR3 sequence is CASSLEAGIPYEQYF. For the CDR3, the DNA is TGCGCCAGCAGCTTGGAGGCAGGGATACCCTACGAGCAGTACTTC.

V usage is TRBV19 and J usage is TRBJ1-4, with D hard to call. Germline V lookup: CDR1 LNHDA, CDR2 SQIVND (reference sequence). CDR3 length: 14 residues. V was trimmed by 3 bases and J by 11 bases, leaving 16 bases between them. DNA of the CDR3: TGTGCCAGTAGTATCTCTAATTCGGCTGGCAAACTGTTTTTT. This codes for CASSISNSAGKLFF.

The chain couples TRBV11-2 to TRBJ2-3; 8 bases match TRBD2. V gave up 5 bases and J gave up 0 bases; unmatched junction bases: 7. The CDR3 runs to 16 residues. CDR1 and CDR2 (germline): SGHAT, FQNNGV. The CDR3 sequence: CASSVLSGGSTDTQYF. The CDR3 DNA reads TGTGCCAGCAGCGTACTGTCGGGGGGGAGCACAGATACGCAGTATTTT.

V is TRBV5-1 and J is TRBJ2-1; 9 bases are shared with TRBD1. CDR1 and CDR2 from the germline V gene are SGHRS and YFSETQ. Losses at the gene ends were 3 bases for V and 5 bases for J; bases not matched to a gene: 3. The CDR3 covers 14 residues. CDR3 nucleotides: TGCGCCAGCAGCTCGGGACAGGGTAACAATGAGCAGTTCTTC. It encodes CASSSGQGNNEQFF. Full variable domain (missing parts from reference TRBV5-1 and TRBJ2-1): KAGVTQTPRYLIKTRGQQVTLSCSPISGHRSVSWYQQTPGQGLQFLFEYFSETQRNKGNFPGRFSGRQFSNSRSEMNVSTLELGDSALYLCASSSGQGNNEQFFGPGTRLTVL.

The chain uses TRBV28 and TRBJ2-2; D uncertain. CDR1 and CDR2 (germline): MDHEN, SYDVKM. V was cut by 7 bases and J by 3 bases, with 18 bases left in between. The CDR3 covers 16 residues. CDR3 protein: CASTAVRIWDTGELFF. CDR3 nucleotides: TGTGCCAGCACCGCGGTCCGGATTTGGGACACCGGGGAGCTGTTTTTT.

The CDR3 sequence is CASRHGTGAGETQYF. CDR3 bases: TGTGCCAGCAGACACGGGACAGGCGCCGGGGAGACCCAGTACTTC. The rearrangement joins TRBV28 to TRBJ2-5; TRBD1 agrees at 8 bases. Trimming took 6 bases from V and 5 from J; bases not matched to a gene: 11. The CDR3 spans 15 residues. Germline V CDR1 and CDR2: MDHEN, SYDVKM.

The chain couples TRBV28 to TRBJ1-5; a possible D gene is TRBD1 (5 bases). The germline V gene has CDR1 MDHEN and CDR2 SYDVKM. The CDR3 has 15 amino acids. V lost 6 bases and J lost 0, with 12 bases in between. The CDR3 here is CASRYRLHSNQPQHF. The CDR3 region has the DNA TGTGCCAGCAGGTACAGGTTACATAGCAATCAGCCCCAGCATTTT.

The chain uses TRBV7-3 and TRBJ2-2; TRBD2 is a possible D gene (6 bases). The germline V gene encodes CDR1 SGHTA and CDR2 FQGTGA. V was pared by 2 bases and J by 4 bases, with 11 bases between. The CDR3 is 15 residues long. CDR3 DNA: TGTGCCAGCAGCTTAGGCGGGGTCGGCACCGGGGAGCTGTTTTTT. It translates to CASSLGGVGTGELFF. Drawing the rest from reference TRBV7-3 and TRBJ2-2, the complete variable domain is GAGVSQTPSNKVTEKGKYVELRCDPISGHTALYWYRQSLGQGPEFLIYFQGTGAADDSGLPNDRFFAVRPEGSVSTLKIQRTERGDSAVYLCASSLGGVGTGELFFGEGSRLTVL.

V usage is TRBV16 and J usage is TRBJ2-1; 10 nucleotides align to TRBD2. This CDR3 contains 16 residues. Trimming cost V 4 bases and J 0 bases; bases outside gene matches: 3. Germline-derived CDR1 and CDR2 are KGHSY and FQNENV. The CDR3 DNA reads TGTGCCAGCAGCCTAGTAGCGGGAGGCTCCTACAATGAGCAGTTCTTC. This gives the protein CASSLVAGGSYNEQFF.